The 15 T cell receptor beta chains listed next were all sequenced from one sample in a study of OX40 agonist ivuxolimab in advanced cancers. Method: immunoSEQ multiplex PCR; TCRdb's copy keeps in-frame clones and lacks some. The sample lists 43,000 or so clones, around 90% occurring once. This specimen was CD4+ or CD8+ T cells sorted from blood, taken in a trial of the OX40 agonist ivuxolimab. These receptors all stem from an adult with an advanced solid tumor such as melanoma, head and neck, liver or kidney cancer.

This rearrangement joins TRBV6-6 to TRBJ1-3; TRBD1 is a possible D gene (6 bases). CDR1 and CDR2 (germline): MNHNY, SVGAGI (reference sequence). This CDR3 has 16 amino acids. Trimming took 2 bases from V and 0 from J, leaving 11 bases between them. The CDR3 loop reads CASSYGGPDSGNTIYF. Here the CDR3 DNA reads TGTGCCAGCAGTTACGGGGGGCCCGACTCTGGAAACACCATATATTTT.

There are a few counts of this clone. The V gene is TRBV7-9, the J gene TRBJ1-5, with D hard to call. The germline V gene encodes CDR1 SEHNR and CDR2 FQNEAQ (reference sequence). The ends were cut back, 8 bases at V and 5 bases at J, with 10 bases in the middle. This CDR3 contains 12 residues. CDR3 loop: CASAREDQPQHF. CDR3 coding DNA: TGTGCCAGCGCAAGGGAGGATCAGCCCCAGCATTTT.

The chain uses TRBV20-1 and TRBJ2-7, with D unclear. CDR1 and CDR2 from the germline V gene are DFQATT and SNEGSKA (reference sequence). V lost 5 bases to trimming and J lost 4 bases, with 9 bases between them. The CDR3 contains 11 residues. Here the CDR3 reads CSAPTQYEQYF. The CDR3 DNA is TGCAGTGCTCCCACCCAATACGAGCAGTACTTC.

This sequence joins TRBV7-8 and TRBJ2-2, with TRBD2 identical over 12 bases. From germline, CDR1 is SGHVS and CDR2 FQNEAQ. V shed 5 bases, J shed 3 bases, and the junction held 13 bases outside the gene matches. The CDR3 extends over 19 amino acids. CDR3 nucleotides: TGTGCCAGCAGCACGAGACCCCACCTAGCGGGAGGGTACACCGGGGAGCTGTTTTTT. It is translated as CASSTRPHLAGGYTGELFF. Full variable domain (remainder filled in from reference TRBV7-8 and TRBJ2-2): GAGVSQSPRYKVAKRGQDVALRCDPISGHVSLFWYQQALGQGPEFLTYFQNEAQLDKSGLPSDRFFAERPEGSVSTLKIQRTQQEDSAVYLCASSTRPHLAGGYTGELFFGEGSRLTVL.

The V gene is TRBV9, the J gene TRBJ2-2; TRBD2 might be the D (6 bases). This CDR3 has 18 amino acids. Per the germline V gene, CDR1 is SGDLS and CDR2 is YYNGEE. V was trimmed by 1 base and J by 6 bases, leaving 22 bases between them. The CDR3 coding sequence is TGTGCCAGCAGCGTATCCCAAGGGGCGGGGCCCTCGCCCGGGGAGCTGTTTTTT. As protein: CASSVSQGAGPSPGELFF.

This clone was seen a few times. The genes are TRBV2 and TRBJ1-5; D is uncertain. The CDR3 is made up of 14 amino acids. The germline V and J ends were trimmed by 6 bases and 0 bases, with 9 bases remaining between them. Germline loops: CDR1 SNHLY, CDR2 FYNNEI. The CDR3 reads CASSGLNSNQPQHF. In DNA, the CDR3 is TGTGCCAGCAGCGGGCTTAATAGCAATCAGCCCCAGCATTTT.

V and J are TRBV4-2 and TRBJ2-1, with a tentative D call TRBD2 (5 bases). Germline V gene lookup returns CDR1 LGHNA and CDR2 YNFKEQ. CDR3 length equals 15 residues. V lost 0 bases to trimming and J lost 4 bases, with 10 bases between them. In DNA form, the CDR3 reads TGTGCCAGCAGCCAAGATCCCGGCGGGTACAATGAGCAGTTCTTC. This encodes CASSQDPGGYNEQFF.

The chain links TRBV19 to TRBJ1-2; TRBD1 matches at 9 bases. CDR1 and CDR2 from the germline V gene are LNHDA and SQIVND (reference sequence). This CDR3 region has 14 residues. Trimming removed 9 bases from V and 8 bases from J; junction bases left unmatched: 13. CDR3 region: CASTPGQGVWGYTF. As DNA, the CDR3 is TGTGCCAGCACCCCGGGACAGGGTGTTTGGGGCTACACCTTC.

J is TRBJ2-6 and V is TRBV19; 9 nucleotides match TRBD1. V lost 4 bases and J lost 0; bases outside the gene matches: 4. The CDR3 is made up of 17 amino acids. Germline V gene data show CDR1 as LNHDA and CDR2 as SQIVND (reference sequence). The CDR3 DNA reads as TGTGCCAGTAGTACGGGACAGGGCAGCTCTGGGGCCAACGTCCTGACTTTC. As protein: CASSTGQGSSGANVLTF.

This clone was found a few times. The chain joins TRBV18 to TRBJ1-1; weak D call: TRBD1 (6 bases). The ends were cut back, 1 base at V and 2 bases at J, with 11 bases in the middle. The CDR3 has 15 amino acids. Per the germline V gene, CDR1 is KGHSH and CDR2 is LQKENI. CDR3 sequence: CASSPQAGANTEAFF. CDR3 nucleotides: TGTGCCAGCTCACCACAGGCAGGGGCTAACACTGAAGCTTTCTTT.

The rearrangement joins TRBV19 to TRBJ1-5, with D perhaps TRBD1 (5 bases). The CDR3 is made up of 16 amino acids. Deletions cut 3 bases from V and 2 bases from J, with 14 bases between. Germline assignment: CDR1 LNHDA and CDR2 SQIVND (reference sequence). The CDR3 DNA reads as TGTGCCAGTAGTATTTCGCGGGGCCGGGGCAATCAGCCCCAGCATTTT. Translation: CASSISRGRGNQPQHF.

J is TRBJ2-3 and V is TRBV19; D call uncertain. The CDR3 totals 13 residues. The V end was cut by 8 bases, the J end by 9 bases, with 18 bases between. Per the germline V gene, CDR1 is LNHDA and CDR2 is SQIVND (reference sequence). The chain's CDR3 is CASSPKTGPTQYF. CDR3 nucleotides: TGTGCCAGTTCCCCTAAAACCGGACCAACGCAGTATTTT. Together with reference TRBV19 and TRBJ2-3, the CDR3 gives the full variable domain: DGGITQSPKYLFRKEGQNVTLSCEQNLNHDAMYWYRQDPGQGLRLIYYSQIVNDFQKGDIAEGYSVSREKKESFPLTVTSAQKNPTAFYLCASSPKTGPTQYFGPGTRLTVL.

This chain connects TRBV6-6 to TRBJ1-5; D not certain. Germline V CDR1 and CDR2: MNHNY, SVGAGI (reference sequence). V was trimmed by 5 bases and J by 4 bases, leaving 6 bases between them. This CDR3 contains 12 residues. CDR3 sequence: CASSDKNQPQHF. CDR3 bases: TGTGCCAGCAGTGACAAGAATCAGCCCCAGCATTTT.

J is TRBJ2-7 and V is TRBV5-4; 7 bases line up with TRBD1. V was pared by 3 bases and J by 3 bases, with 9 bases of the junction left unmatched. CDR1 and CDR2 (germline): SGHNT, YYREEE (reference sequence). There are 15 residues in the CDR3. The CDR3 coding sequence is TGTGCCAGCAGCTCTCCGAGGACAGGTTACTACGAGCAGTACTTC. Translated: CASSSPRTGYYEQYF.

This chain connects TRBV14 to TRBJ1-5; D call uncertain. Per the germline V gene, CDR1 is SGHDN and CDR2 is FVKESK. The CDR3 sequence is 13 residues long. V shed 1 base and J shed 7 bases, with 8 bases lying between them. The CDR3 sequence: CASSQGVQQPQHF. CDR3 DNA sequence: TGTGCCAGCAGCCAAGGGGTACAACAGCCCCAGCATTTT.